These 6 T cell receptor beta chains were sequenced from one sample in a study of identical twins. MiXCR, applied by TCRdb to the 5' RACE reads, yields one record per CDR3 protein. The data contain 250,000 or so distinct CDR3 sequences, about 8.3% of them singletons. This sample was shared with a second study, whose subject was yellow fever vaccine responses in identical twins.

The source material was CD8+ T cells sorted from blood. The receptor source for this set is a woman aged 18-35 years in good health.

Only a few counts were recorded for this clonotype. The CDR3 bases are TGTGCCAGCAGCTTTGCGGCTATACGGGAGACCCAGTACTTC. It is translated as CASSFAAIRETQYF. The rearrangement joins TRBV7-8 to TRBJ2-5; D call uncertain. Deletions cut 3 bases from V and 5 bases from J, with 13 bases between. The CDR3 is made up of 14 amino acids. Germline assignment: CDR1 SGHVS and CDR2 FQNEAQ.

This clonotype has a handful of counts. J is TRBJ2-1 and V is TRBV24-1; D possibly matches TRBD1 or TRBD2 (6 bases each). The germline V gene has CDR1 KGHDR and CDR2 SFDVKD. CDR3 length equals 17 residues. Deletions cut 4 bases from V and 7 bases from J, with 22 bases between. As DNA, the CDR3 is TGTGCCACCAGTGAAAAAAGGGGGGCTCCTGGTGAAAATGAGCAGTTCTTC. Residues: CATSEKRGAPGENEQFF.

V is TRBV29-1 and J is TRBJ2-7; D unresolved. Trimming pared 6 bases from V and 0 bases from J, leaving 6 bases between. Germline V gene sequence: CDR1 SQVTM, CDR2 ANQGSEA. This CDR3 spans 11 amino acids. CDR3 loop: CSVKSSYEQYF. In nucleotides, the CDR3 is TGCAGCGTAAAAAGCTCCTACGAGCAGTACTTC.

This clonotype was counted many times. This chain links TRBV5-1 with TRBJ2-3, with D uncertain. CDR3 length equals 13 residues. Trimming took 1 base from V and 4 from J, leaving 7 bases between them. Germline CDR1 is SGHRS and CDR2 is YFSETQ. This CDR3 is CASSLFNSDTQYF. CDR3 nucleotide sequence: TGCGCCAGCAGCTTGTTCAACTCAGATACGCAGTATTTT.

This clonotype has only a few counts. The gene calls are TRBV5-1 and TRBJ2-3; D uncertain. Per germline, CDR1 SGHRS and CDR2 YFSETQ. This CDR3 has 11 amino acids. Trimming took 6 bases from V and 6 from J, leaving 8 bases between them. The CDR3 region is CASKSLDTQYF. The DNA for the CDR3 is TGCGCCAGCAAATCCCTGGATACGCAGTATTTT.

This clonotype was seen only a few times. One junction end does not reproduce the germline sequence, and a read error may be involved. This sequence joins TRBV7-7 and TRBJ2-3; no firm D call. Germline-derived CDR1 and CDR2 are SSHAT and FNYEAQ (reference sequence). The CDR3 is 13 amino acids. The CDR3 here is CASSLLPTDTQYF. The CDR3 region has the DNA TGTGCTAGCAGCTTACTCCCCACGGATACGCAGTATTTT.